One and the same sample provided the 14 T cell receptor beta chains below, sequenced in a study of T cell clones after liver transplantation. Generated by immunoSEQ multiplex PCR, the TCRdb table keeps only in-frame clones and is missing some. The sample has approximately 51,000 clones, 55% to 85% seen once. Sequenced material: CD4+ T cells from blood, taken approximately 52 months after liver transplant. All receptors come from a human patient who received a liver transplant. Certain T cells may be donor cells from the graft.

The chain has TRBV27 and TRBJ2-2; 9 nucleotides match TRBD2. This CDR3 contains 15 residues. Trimming removed 6 bases from V and 6 bases from J; junction bases left unmatched: 8. CDR1 is MNHEY and CDR2 is SMNVEV in the germline V gene (reference sequence). CDR3 sequence: CASRSSGVTPGELFF. The CDR3 nucleotides read TGTGCCAGCAGGTCTAGCGGGGTAACACCCGGGGAGCTGTTTTTT.

J is TRBJ2-1 and V is TRBV6-4, with D uncertain. The V gene's germline CDR1 is MRHNA and CDR2 SNTAGT. V lost 3 bases and J 5 bases, leaving 14 bases between the germline ends. The CDR3 has 15 residues. The CDR3 DNA reads TGTGCCAGCAGTGAGCTAAGTCTCCGTAACAATGAGCAGTTCTTC. Amino acids: CASSELSLRNNEQFF.

This clone was seen only a few times. This chain uses TRBV28 with TRBJ1-5, with unresolved D. Per the germline V gene, CDR1 is MDHEN and CDR2 is SYDVKM. The length of the CDR3 is 12 residues. Trimming shortened V by 10 bases and J by 5 bases, and 12 bases separated the two germline ends. The CDR3: CATWAQDQPQHF. In DNA, the CDR3 is TGTGCCACGTGGGCGCAAGATCAGCCCCAGCATTTT.

This clone was recorded a few times. The chain uses TRBV6-1 and TRBJ2-1, with D hard to call. The CDR3 totals 14 residues. Germline assignment: CDR1 MNHNS and CDR2 SASEGT. Between the trimmed V and J ends, which lost 1 base and 3 bases, there was a span of 7 bases. CDR3 in amino acids: CASSEDADYNEQFF. For the CDR3, the DNA is TGTGCCAGCAGTGAAGATGCGGACTACAATGAGCAGTTCTTC.

The chain links TRBV29-1 to TRBJ1-5; D gene uncertain. CDR1 SQVTM and CDR2 ANQGSEA come from the germline V gene. There are 12 residues in the CDR3. V gave up 6 bases and J gave up 3 bases, with 9 bases separating them. This chain's CDR3 is CSVKGFNQPQHF. The CDR3 region has the DNA TGCAGCGTCAAAGGATTCAATCAGCCCCAGCATTTT.

This clone was seen only a few times. The rearrangement links TRBV27 to TRBJ2-7; TRBD1 is a possible D gene (6 bases). This CDR3 is built from 15 residues. The germline V gene encodes CDR1 MNHEY and CDR2 SMNVEV (reference sequence). With 4 bases removed from V and 3 bases from J, the gap between germline ends came to 16 bases. The CDR3 loop is CASSYNPGQYYEQYF. The CDR3 DNA follows: TGTGCCAGCAGTTATAACCCAGGACAGTACTACGAGCAGTACTTC.

This chain joins TRBV10-3 and TRBJ1-2, with unresolved D. This CDR3 is 12 amino acids long. The germline V gene has CDR1 ENHRY and CDR2 SYGVKD. V was pared by 3 bases and J by 8 bases, with 10 bases between. CDR3: CAISEPGSGYTF. The CDR3 nucleotides read TGTGCCATCAGTGAACCGGGGAGCGGCTACACCTTC.

The gene calls are TRBV6-5 and TRBJ1-2, with D perhaps matching TRBD1 (6 bases). CDR1 and CDR2 from the germline V gene are MNHEY and SVGAGI. V lost 4 bases and J 2 bases, leaving 11 bases between the germline ends. The CDR3 length is 14 residues. In DNA form, the CDR3 reads TGTGCCAGCAGTTTTTGGACAGCCAACTATGGCTACACCTTC. Its protein product is CASSFWTANYGYTF.

The chain recombines TRBV2 with TRBJ2-2; possibly TRBD1 or TRBD2 for D (5 bases each). The V gene's germline CDR1 is SNHLY and CDR2 FYNNEI. Trimming took off 4 bases at V and 5 bases at J, with 11 bases between the two ends. The CDR3 covers 14 residues. The CDR3 sequence: CASSGGSGTGELFF. Here the CDR3 DNA reads TGTGCCAGCAGTGGGGGGAGTGGGACCGGGGAGCTGTTTTTT.

CDR3 residues: CASSEDSLLFNYGYTF. The CDR3 nucleotides read TGTGCCAGCAGTGAAGACAGCCTACTCTTTAACTATGGCTACACCTTC. The V call is TRBV6-1, the J call TRBJ1-2; unclear D gene. Deletions cut 1 base from V and 1 base from J, with 13 bases between. CDR3 length: 16 amino acids. The V gene's germline CDR1 is MNHNS and CDR2 SASEGT.

This clone was counted a few times. The sample holds other DNA sequences that translate to the same CDR3. The J gene is TRBJ1-6, the V gene TRBV11-2; D is uncertain. CDR1 and CDR2 from the germline V gene are SGHAT and FQNNGV. The CDR3 totals 11 residues. Trimming took off 6 bases at V and 7 bases at J, with 4 bases between the two ends. The CDR3 region is CASSSNSPLHF. DNA for the CDR3: TGTGCCAGCAGTTCAAATTCACCCCTCCACTTT.

The chain is built from TRBV7-9 and TRBJ1-5; D remains ambiguous. Germline CDR1 is SEHNR and CDR2 is FQNEAQ (reference sequence). V lost 5 bases and J lost 7, with 15 bases in between. The CDR3 spans 14 residues. The CDR3 protein is CASSLRGAEQPQHF. The CDR3 nucleotides are TGTGCCAGCAGCCTCCGAGGAGCGGAGCAGCCCCAGCATTTT.

This clone has only a few counts. The J gene is TRBJ2-2, the V gene TRBV5-4; TRBD2 aligns across 10 bases. V lost 4 bases and J lost 3; bases outside the gene matches: 6. The CDR3 runs to 16 residues. Germline CDR1 reads SGHNT; CDR2 reads YYREEE (reference sequence). This CDR3 is CASSTGLAEYTGELFF. CDR3 sequence (DNA): TGTGCCAGCAGCACTGGACTAGCGGAATACACCGGGGAGCTGTTTTTT.

The genes are TRBV19 and TRBJ2-7; no clear D gene. The V end was cut by 1 base, the J end by 6 bases, with 13 bases between. This CDR3 region has 14 residues. Germline lookup yields CDR1 LNHDA and CDR2 SQIVND (reference sequence). CDR3 sequence (DNA): TGTGCCAGTAGTATAGCCCCCTGGCGAGGCGAGCAGTACTTC. Its protein is CASSIAPWRGEQYF.